The 20 T cell receptor beta chains listed next were all sequenced from one sample in a study of naive and memory T cell subsets. An equimolar mix of two oligonucleotides served as the beta constant-region primer for TRBC1 and TRBC2. TCRdb re-derived calls from the UMI-ligation and nested PCR reads in MiXCR, one entry per CDR3 protein. Of about 85,000 distinct CDR3 sequences listed, less than 15% are singletons. Sequencing was done on a sample of central memory CD4+ T cells from blood. The origin of the receptors is a human donor in good health.

This clonotype occurred many times. The chain uses TRBV20-1 and TRBJ1-3, with D perhaps matching TRBD1 (6 bases). The CDR3 is made up of 14 amino acids. Germline-derived CDR1 and CDR2 are DFQATT and SNEGSKA (reference sequence). Trimming removed 3 bases from V and 1 base from J, with 10 bases in between. The DNA for the CDR3 is TGCAGTGCTAGGAACAGGGAGTCTGGAAACACCATATATTTT. Translated: CSARNRESGNTIYF.

The chain uses TRBV7-2 and TRBJ2-2; no firm D call. V was pared by 8 bases and J by 6 bases, with 4 bases between. The CDR3 spans 10 residues. Germline V CDR1 and CDR2: SGHTA, FQGNSA. The CDR3 DNA reads as TGTGCCAGCGGAGCCGGGGAGCTGTTTTTT. Translating it yields CASGAGELFF.

This clonotype is categorized as medium-sized (0.01 to 0.1%). V is TRBV11-1 and J is TRBJ2-1; 14 bases align to TRBD2. This CDR3 has 19 residues. Germline CDR1 and CDR2: SGHAT and FQDESV (reference sequence). The trim removed 5 bases at V and 0 bases at J, leaving 9 bases unmatched. The CDR3 protein is CASSRGLAGELSSYNEQFF. DNA for the CDR3: TGTGCCAGCAGCCGGGGACTAGCGGGAGAACTTAGCTCCTACAATGAGCAGTTCTTC. The whole variable domain, filled in from reference TRBV11-1 and TRBJ2-1, reads EAEVAQSPRYKITEKSQAVAFWCDPISGHATLYWYRQILGQGPELLVQFQDESVVDDSQLPKDRFSAERLKGVDSTLKIQPAELGDSAMYLCASSRGLAGELSSYNEQFFGPGTRLTVL.

The chain combines TRBV29-1 with TRBJ1-3; D not resolved. This CDR3 is 12 amino acids long. Germline V gives CDR1 SQVTM, CDR2 ANQGSEA. V was pared by 7 bases and J by 2 bases, with 9 bases between. CDR3 amino acids: CSADGAGNTIYF. CDR3 bases: TGCAGCGCTGACGGTGCTGGAAACACCATATATTTT.

The chain employs TRBV7-3 and TRBJ2-7; D might be TRBD1 (6 bases). CDR3 length equals 13 residues. Germline values: CDR1 SGHTA, CDR2 FQGTGA. V dropped 2 bases and J dropped 5 bases, with 10 bases sitting between them. The CDR3 region is CASSLRRGDEQYF. As DNA, the CDR3 is TGTGCCAGCAGCTTACGCAGGGGCGACGAGCAGTACTTC. The variable domain in full, with the rest retrieved from reference TRBV7-3 and TRBJ2-7, is GAGVSQTPSNKVTEKGKYVELRCDPISGHTALYWYRQSLGQGPEFLIYFQGTGAADDSGLPNDRFFAVRPEGSVSTLKIQRTERGDSAVYLCASSLRRGDEQYFGPGTRLTVT.

In this sample, this clonotype turned up many times. The V call is TRBV7-2, the J call TRBJ2-3, with 10 bases aligning to TRBD2. Trimming took 2 bases from V and 0 from J; bases not matched to a gene: 2. The CDR3 consists of 16 residues. CDR1 is SGHTA, CDR2 FQGNSA, per germline. The CDR3 region has the DNA TGTGCCAGCAGCTTACAAGCGGGAGGGAGCACAGATACGCAGTATTTT. Protein product: CASSLQAGGSTDTQYF.

The table lists this clonotype with a few counts. The CDR3 DNA follows: TGTGCCAGCAGCGGGAAGGGACAGACTAATGAAAAACTGTTTTTT. Protein sequence: CASSGKGQTNEKLFF. The chain carries TRBV11-2 and TRBJ1-4; 7 positions match TRBD1. This CDR3 comprises 15 residues. V lost 5 bases and J lost 2; bases outside the gene matches: 5. Germline V gene data show CDR1 as SGHAT and CDR2 as FQNNGV.

This clonotype was counted a few times. V and J are TRBV5-4 and TRBJ2-5; TRBD2 is a possible D gene (6 bases). V lost 3 bases, J lost 7 bases, and 19 bases lay in between. Germline V CDR1 and CDR2: SGHNT, YYREEE (reference sequence). The CDR3 runs to 15 residues. The CDR3 protein is CASSSEGGLSGTQYF. In DNA form, the CDR3 reads TGTGCCAGCAGCTCCGAGGGAGGCCTGTCGGGGACCCAGTACTTC.

This clonotype was detected ten times or more. The chain combines TRBV7-2 with TRBJ2-7; D call uncertain. CDR3 length: 14 residues. Germline loops: CDR1 SGHTA, CDR2 FQGNSA. V was clipped by 5 bases and J by 4 bases, with 15 bases between them. The chain's CDR3 is CASSTGPGPYEQYF. CDR3 nucleotides: TGTGCCAGCAGCACCGGACCAGGCCCGTACGAGCAGTACTTC.

The genes are TRBV15 and TRBJ2-1; perhaps TRBD2 as D (6 bases). CDR1 and CDR2 from the germline V gene are LNHNV and YYDKDF (reference sequence). The V end was cut by 0 bases, the J end by 13 bases, with 10 bases between. CDR3 length equals 12 residues. As DNA, the CDR3 is TGTGCCACCAGCAGAGATTCGACTAGACAGTTCTTC. Translation: CATSRDSTRQFF.

This clonotype was seen ten or more times. Here the CDR3 reads CASSQEGRTDTQYF. DNA of the CDR3: TGTGCCAGCAGCCAAGAGGGGCGCACAGATACGCAGTATTTT. The chain recombines TRBV3-1 with TRBJ2-3; D may be TRBD1 (5 bases). Trimming pared 0 bases from V and 1 base from J, leaving 5 bases between. The CDR3 covers 14 residues. Germline V gene lookup returns CDR1 LGHDT and CDR2 YNNKEL (reference sequence).

The rearrangement joins TRBV28 to TRBJ2-6, with 10 bases fitting TRBD1. The V gene end was trimmed by 6 bases and the J gene end by 1 base; junction bases not matched to a gene: 15. The germline CDR1 and CDR2 sequences are MDHEN and SYDVKM. The CDR3 is 20 amino acids. The chain's CDR3 is CASRIATGGNQVSGANVLTF. As DNA, the CDR3 is TGTGCCAGCAGGATCGCGACAGGGGGCAATCAAGTGTCTGGGGCCAACGTCCTGACTTTC.

V gene TRBV29-1 combines with J gene TRBJ1-2; possible D gene TRBD1, 6 bases. Germline loops: CDR1 SQVTM, CDR2 ANQGSEA. The CDR3 spans 14 residues. Trimming pared 3 bases from V and 2 bases from J, leaving 13 bases between. CDR3 region: CSVEGARGNYGYTF. The CDR3 DNA is TGCAGCGTTGAGGGGGCAAGAGGGAACTATGGCTACACCTTC.

The rearrangement uses TRBV6-1 and TRBJ2-7; D is unclear. V lost 6 bases to trimming and J lost 7 bases, with 16 bases between them. CDR3 length: 13 amino acids. The germline V gene has CDR1 MNHNS and CDR2 SASEGT. Here the CDR3 reads CASSSPDRREQYF. In DNA form, the CDR3 reads TGTGCCAGCAGCTCGCCCGACCGCCGGGAGCAGTACTTC.

This clonotype came up a few times. V usage is TRBV12-3 or TRBV12-4 and J usage is TRBJ2-3, with 9 bases fitting TRBD2. Trimming took 7 bases from V and 3 from J; bases not matched to a gene: 8. This CDR3 is 15 amino acids long. The CDR3 sequence: CASTLGGRGTDTQYF. CDR3 DNA sequence: TGTGCCAGCACCCTGGGCGGGAGGGGGACAGATACGCAGTATTTT.

This clonotype has a handful of counts. V and J are TRBV11-2 and TRBJ2-7, with D unresolved. Germline-derived CDR1 and CDR2 are SGHAT and FQNNGV. This CDR3 region has 12 residues. Deletions cut 2 bases from V and 4 bases from J, with 6 bases between. DNA for the CDR3: TGTGCCAGCAGCTTAAGATGGTACGAGCAGTACTTC. It specifies CASSLRWYEQYF.

V usage is TRBV3-1 and J usage is TRBJ1-4; TRBD1 might be the D (5 bases). The CDR3 contains 16 residues. Germline-derived CDR1 and CDR2 are LGHDT and YNNKEL (reference sequence). Trimming cost V 4 bases and J 5 bases, with 17 bases left between them. The CDR3 loop reads CASSPGVGALNEKLFF. CDR3 DNA sequence: TGTGCCAGCAGCCCTGGAGTCGGGGCCTTAAATGAAAAACTGTTTTTT.

This clonotype appeared a few times. V and J are TRBV14 and TRBJ2-7; D uncertain. Germline CDR1 and CDR2: SGHDN and FVKESK. The CDR3 runs to 13 residues. Deletions cut 0 bases from V and 7 bases from J, with 10 bases between. As DNA, the CDR3 is TGTGCCAGCAGCCAAGATTGGGCCGGGGAGCAGTACTTC. Translation gives CASSQDWAGEQYF. Based on the CDR3 plus reference TRBV14 and TRBJ2-7, the full variable domain is EAGVTQFPSHSVIEKGQTVTLRCDPISGHDNLYWYRRVMGKEIKFLLHFVKESKQDESGMPNNRFLAERTGGTYSTLKVQPAELEDSGVYFCASSQDWAGEQYFGPGTRLTVT.

CDR3 nucleotide sequence: TGTGCCAGTAGTTCCAAAGGGGGTGAAAATTCACCCCTCCACTTT. Translated, it gives CASSSKGGENSPLHF. The chain employs TRBV19 and TRBJ1-6; possible D gene TRBD1, 6 bases. V dropped 5 bases and J dropped 7 bases, with 15 bases sitting between them. Germline values: CDR1 LNHDA, CDR2 SQIVND (reference sequence). This CDR3 contains 15 residues.

V is TRBV5-4 and J is TRBJ1-2; 8 bases align to TRBD1. The CDR3 has 16 amino acids. Trimming cost V 1 base and J 4 bases; bases outside gene matches: 9. Germline V gives CDR1 SGHNT, CDR2 YYREEE (reference sequence). The CDR3 here is CASSLRQGADSYGYTF. The CDR3 DNA reads TGTGCCAGCAGCTTGCGGCAGGGGGCTGATAGCTATGGCTACACCTTC.